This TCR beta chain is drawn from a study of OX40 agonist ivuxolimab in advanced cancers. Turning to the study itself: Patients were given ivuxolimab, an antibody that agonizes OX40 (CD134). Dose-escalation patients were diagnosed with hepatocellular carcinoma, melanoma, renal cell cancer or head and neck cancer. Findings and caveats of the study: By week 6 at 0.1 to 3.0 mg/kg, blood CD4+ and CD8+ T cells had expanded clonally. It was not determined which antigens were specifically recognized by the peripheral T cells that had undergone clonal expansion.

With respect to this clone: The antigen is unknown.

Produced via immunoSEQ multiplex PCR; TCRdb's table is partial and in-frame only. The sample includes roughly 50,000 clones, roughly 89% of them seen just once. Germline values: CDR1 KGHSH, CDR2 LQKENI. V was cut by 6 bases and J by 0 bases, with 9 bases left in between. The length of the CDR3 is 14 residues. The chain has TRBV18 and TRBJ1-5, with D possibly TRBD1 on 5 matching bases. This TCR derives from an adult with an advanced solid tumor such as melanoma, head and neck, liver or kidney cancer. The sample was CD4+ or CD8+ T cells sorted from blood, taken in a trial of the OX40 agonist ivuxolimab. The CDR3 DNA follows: TGTGCCAGCTCCCCAGGGAATAGCAATCAGCCCCAGCATTTT. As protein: CASSPGNSNQPQHF.